This T cell receptor beta chain was obtained from a study of cytomegalovirus exposure and HLA in healthy donors. Primers for the PCR totalled 60 Vbeta and 13 Jbeta. The assay was immunoSEQ multiplex PCR, and TCRdb's table has in-frame clones only and misses some. Counted here are around 180,000 clones, roughly 70% occurring once; the ten biggest clones make up approximately 1.6%. The CDR3 consists of 16 residues. Germline V gene sequence: CDR1 SNHLY, CDR2 FYNNEI. V was pared by 3 bases and J by 0 bases, with 9 bases between. Specimen: PBMCs. The receptor was derived from a girl between 10 and 17 years old in good health and CMV-seronegative. This rearrangement joins TRBV2 to TRBJ1-6; D not resolved. In DNA form, the CDR3 reads TGTGCCAGCAGTGACCTCTCGAGCTCCTATAATTCACCCCTCCACTTT. Amino acids: CASSDLSSSYNSPLHF.